This is a list of T cell receptor beta chains from one sample in a study of CXCR3-negative and CXCR3-positive naive CD8 T cells. Following a re-call of the 5' RACE reads, TCRdb has one entry per CDR3 protein and lacks DNA. The sample holds over 70,000 distinct CDR3 sequences. The sequencing input was naive CXCR3+ CD8+ T cells from blood. These TCRs come from a human donor in good health. Some clones in this sample may be carry-over from other donors' samples. Both conserved end residues are part of each CDR3.

j_call v_call cdr3_aa
TRBJ2-7 TRBV27 CASKAGVAYEQYF
TRBJ1-1 TRBV7-9 CASSPPAGRGTEAFF
TRBJ2-1 TRBV6-6 CATQVVVYNEQFF
TRBJ1-6 TRBV6-2/TRBV6-3 CASSQDPGGSPLHF
TRBJ1-1 TRBV19 CASSEIGLEAFF
TRBJ2-3 TRBV7-3 CASSLTGALDTQYF
TRBJ2-3 TRBV28 CASSLGGGPLWDADTQYF
TRBJ2-2 TRBV27 CASSRGAWTGELFF
TRBJ1-5 TRBV7-8 CASSLAGQGQPQHF
TRBJ2-2 TRBV4-2 CASSQVRLSGELFF
TRBJ2-7 TRBV4-1 CASSQGSGGSYEQYF
TRBJ1-1 TRBV7-3 CASSSRQGTEAFF
TRBJ2-1 TRBV7-6 CASTVETSGNNEQFF
TRBJ1-5 TRBV6-5 CASSRKGNQPQHF
TRBJ1-2 TRBV20-1 CSVSEQGYYGYTF
TRBJ1-1 TRBV4-1 CASSQGGSGAPEAFF
TRBJ2-1 TRBV28 CASRPSGGANEQFF
TRBJ2-7 TRBV4-3 CASSPTTPTYEQYF
TRBJ2-3 TRBV7-8 CASTLGTTPDTQYF
TRBJ2-5 TRBV3-1 CASSRRSGGPVGTQYF
TRBJ2-2 TRBV6-4 CASTGGGELFF
TRBJ1-6 TRBV4-2 CASSQRDRVISPLNF
TRBJ2-1 TRBV6-5 CASSYEKGLYNEQFF
TRBJ2-4 TRBV7-8 CASSGGDKNIQYF
TRBJ2-7 TRBV5-5 CASSLYGQGAHEQYF
TRBJ2-1 TRBV4-1 CASSQVGDWSNEQFF
TRBJ2-5 TRBV28 CASSQRIQREGRETQYF
TRBJ1-5 TRBV25-1 CASSRDGNQPQHF
TRBJ2-3 TRBV20-1 CSARDNEGQADTQYF
TRBJ2-7 TRBV29-1 CSVEVFVQVSYEQYF
TRBJ2-1 TRBV6-2/TRBV6-3 CASTGTSGIVNEQFF
TRBJ1-1 TRBV5-1 CASSWRGSTEAFF
TRBJ1-1 TRBV11-2 CASSLDRTGTVNTEAFF
TRBJ1-5 TRBV7-9 CASSLADGRQPGQPQHF
TRBJ2-3 TRBV2 CASIESGNTDTQYF
TRBJ2-1 TRBV24-1 CATSDPTSGSYNEQFF
TRBJ2-1 TRBV6-2/TRBV6-3 CASSTPGGFSYNEQFF
TRBJ1-5 TRBV28 CASSLLYSNQPQHF
TRBJ2-1 TRBV28 CASSRLEGLGRWGDEQFF
TRBJ2-3 TRBV29-1 CSDRTSSTDTQYF
TRBJ2-1 TRBV28 CASSSMQRSSYNEQFF
TRBJ2-2 TRBV20-1 CSARDMITGELFF
TRBJ1-5 TRBV12-3/TRBV12-4 CASKEGGQPQHF
TRBJ1-6 TRBV28 CASSFGSREHSPLHF
TRBJ2-2 TRBV6-6 CASSIVTGAISNTGELFF
TRBJ1-4 TRBV29-1 CSVEIEGQSNEKLFF
TRBJ2-1 TRBV7-6 CASGWGAEQFF
TRBJ2-3 TRBV4-1 CASSKIGLSTDTQYF
TRBJ1-5 TRBV6-5 CASSYSGVNNQPQHF
TRBJ2-7 TRBV12-5 CASGFPGQGAYEQYF
TRBJ1-1 TRBV4-3 CASSPRDRDTEAFF
TRBJ1-1 TRBV29-1 CSVPGQGSTEAFF
TRBJ2-1 TRBV7-6 CASSFDQLEQFF
TRBJ2-6 TRBV11-2 CASSNSGGAGANVLTF
TRBJ2-7 TRBV6-2/TRBV6-3 CASSYGLASTYEQYF
TRBJ2-5 TRBV12-3/TRBV12-4 CASSRGLAGGLQETQYF
TRBJ2-5 TRBV19 CASSGRGRETQYF
TRBJ1-1 TRBV3-1 CASSQGYTANTEAFF
TRBJ2-2 TRBV6-5 CASSYGLAKTGELFF
TRBJ2-1 TRBV19 CASTTGVNEQFF